A selection of T cell receptor beta chains follows, all from one sample in a study of PD-L1 blockade in urothelial cancer. The repertoire was sequenced with immunoSEQ multiplex PCR; TCRdb's copy has only in-frame clones and lacks some. The sample holds roughly 25,000 clones; roughly 80% are singletons and the top ten take 8% to 10%. The starting material was PBMCs, obtained around atezolizumab (anti-PD-L1) treatment. The source is a man in his 70s with urothelial cancer. The CDR3 runs from the conserved cysteine through the conserved F or W. D genes are given only for firm matches. Size is stated for part of the rows, as once, few or many counts, or as a class when the clone is expanded.

len: 13; j_gene: TRBJ2-5; v_gene: TRBV5-1; abundance: NA; d_gene: NA; CDR3aa: CASSPQGQETQYF; CDR3nt: TGCGCCAGCAGCCCGCAGGGGCAAGAGACCCAGTACTTC
len: 14; j_gene: TRBJ2-5; v_gene: TRBV18; abundance: few; d_gene: NA; CDR3aa: CASSPRRGQETQYF; CDR3nt: TGTGCCAGCTCACCACGCAGGGGCCAAGAGACCCAGTACTTC
len: 17; j_gene: TRBJ1-5; v_gene: TRBV19; abundance: few; d_gene: TRBD1; CDR3aa: CASSKYYRGHSNQPQHF; CDR3nt: TGTGCCAGTAGTAAGTACTACAGGGGCCATAGCAATCAGCCCCAGCATTTT
len: 16; j_gene: TRBJ2-7; v_gene: TRBV27; abundance: NA; d_gene: TRBD2; CDR3aa: CASSLSPAGGSYEQYF; CDR3nt: TGTGCCAGCAGTTTATCCCCCGCGGGAGGGTCCTACGAGCAGTACTTC
len: 16; j_gene: TRBJ2-2; v_gene: TRBV11-2; abundance: NA; d_gene: NA; CDR3aa: CASSLVVGVSGGELFF; CDR3nt: TGTGCCAGCAGCTTAGTGGTAGGAGTGAGTGGCGGGGAGCTGTTTTTT
len: 16; j_gene: TRBJ2-5; v_gene: TRBV4-1; abundance: NA; d_gene: NA; CDR3aa: CASSQEPPSAQETQYF; CDR3nt: TGCGCCAGCAGCCAAGAGCCGCCCAGCGCCCAAGAGACCCAGTACTTC
len: 15; j_gene: TRBJ1-4; v_gene: TRBV6-5; abundance: once; d_gene: TRBD1; CDR3aa: CASSSRTGRDEKLFF; CDR3nt: TGTGCCAGCAGTTCCCGGACAGGGAGGGATGAAAAACTGTTTTTT
len: 15; j_gene: TRBJ1-1; v_gene: TRBV27; abundance: NA; d_gene: TRBD1; CDR3aa: CASSSPTGGNTEAFF; CDR3nt: TGTGCCAGCAGTTCCCCGACAGGGGGGAACACTGAAGCTTTCTTT
len: 12; j_gene: TRBJ1-2; v_gene: TRBV30; abundance: NA; d_gene: NA; CDR3aa: CAWTPPHPSYTF; CDR3nt: TGTGCCTGGACCCCCCCACATCCTTCTTACACCTTC
len: 13; j_gene: TRBJ1-6; v_gene: TRBV10-2; abundance: NA; d_gene: NA; CDR3aa: CASKPSVNSPLHF; CDR3nt: TGCGCCAGCAAGCCCTCGGTTAATTCACCCCTCCACTTT
len: 13; j_gene: TRBJ2-1; v_gene: TRBV11-2; abundance: NA; d_gene: NA; CDR3aa: CASSLDRDNEQFF; CDR3nt: TGTGCCAGCAGCTTAGACAGGGACAATGAGCAGTTCTTC
len: 16; j_gene: TRBJ2-2; v_gene: TRBV19; abundance: medium-sized; d_gene: TRBD2; CDR3aa: CASSIGTSANTGELFF; CDR3nt: TGTGCCAGTAGTATAGGGACTAGCGCGAACACCGGGGAGCTGTTTTTT
len: 15; j_gene: TRBJ1-1; v_gene: TRBV18; abundance: NA; d_gene: NA; CDR3aa: CASSPTRGTNTEAFF; CDR3nt: TGTGCCAGCTCACCCACCAGGGGTACGAACACTGAAGCTTTCTTT
len: 16; j_gene: TRBJ1-1; v_gene: TRBV5-1; abundance: NA; d_gene: NA; CDR3aa: CASSLHLQNMNTEAFF; CDR3nt: TGCGCCAGCAGCTTGCACCTACAGAATATGAACACTGAAGCTTTCTTT
len: 12; j_gene: TRBJ2-5; v_gene: TRBV7-2; abundance: NA; d_gene: NA; CDR3aa: CASSPGLETQYF; CDR3nt: TGTGCCAGCAGCCCAGGGTTAGAGACCCAGTACTTC
len: 19; j_gene: TRBJ2-1; v_gene: TRBV28; abundance: NA; d_gene: TRBD2; CDR3aa: CASLGGGTSGISFFNEQFF; CDR3nt: TGTGCCAGCCTCGGTGGGGGGACTAGCGGGATCAGTTTCTTCAATGAGCAGTTCTTC
len: 14; j_gene: TRBJ1-4; v_gene: TRBV29-1; abundance: NA; d_gene: TRBD1; CDR3aa: CSVAPGTGQEKLFF; CDR3nt: TGCAGCGTTGCTCCCGGGACAGGGCAAGAAAAACTGTTTTTT
len: 16; j_gene: TRBJ2-7; v_gene: TRBV6-6; abundance: NA; d_gene: TRBD2; CDR3aa: CASSRPGGGPNYEQYF; CDR3nt: TGTGCCAGCAGTCGGCCGGGAGGGGGTCCTAACTACGAGCAGTACTTC
len: 16; j_gene: TRBJ1-5; v_gene: TRBV2; abundance: once; d_gene: TRBD1; CDR3aa: CASRLGQGNSNQPQHF; CDR3nt: TGTGCCAGCAGGTTGGGACAGGGCAATAGCAATCAGCCCCAGCATTTT
len: 15; j_gene: TRBJ1-4; v_gene: TRBV9; abundance: NA; d_gene: NA; CDR3aa: CASSVAGAGAEKLFF; CDR3nt: TGTGCCAGCAGCGTAGCCGGGGCAGGGGCTGAAAAACTGTTTTTT
len: 15; j_gene: TRBJ2-3; v_gene: TRBV28; abundance: NA; d_gene: TRBD1; CDR3aa: CASSPRQGFTDTQYF; CDR3nt: TGTGCCAGCAGTCCACGACAGGGGTTCACAGATACGCAGTATTTT
len: 15; j_gene: TRBJ1-5; v_gene: TRBV19; abundance: NA; d_gene: NA; CDR3aa: CASTRNLNSNQPQHF; CDR3nt: TGTGCCAGTACGCGAAATCTCAATAGCAATCAGCCCCAGCATTTT
len: 18; j_gene: TRBJ2-5; v_gene: TRBV5-1; abundance: NA; d_gene: TRBD1; CDR3aa: CASSLGIPGQRSQETQYF; CDR3nt: TGCGCCAGCAGCTTGGGGATTCCGGGACAGAGAAGCCAAGAGACCCAGTACTTC
len: 16; j_gene: TRBJ1-2; v_gene: TRBV5-1; abundance: NA; d_gene: NA; CDR3aa: CASSSPEGGSGYGYTF; CDR3nt: TGCGCCAGCAGCTCCCCGGAGGGAGGGTCGGGCTATGGCTACACCTTC
len: 15; j_gene: TRBJ1-2; v_gene: TRBV6-4; abundance: NA; d_gene: NA; CDR3aa: CASSDARGLGYGYTF; CDR3nt: TGTGCCAGCAGTGACGCCAGGGGATTGGGCTATGGCTACACCTTC
len: 15; j_gene: TRBJ2-1; v_gene: TRBV6-1; abundance: once; d_gene: NA; CDR3aa: CASSEGSGTYNEQFF; CDR3nt: TGTGCCAGCAGTGAGGGTAGCGGAACTTACAATGAGCAGTTCTTC
len: 13; j_gene: TRBJ1-1; v_gene: TRBV7-2; abundance: NA; d_gene: NA; CDR3aa: CASSSGQGTEAFF; CDR3nt: TGTGCCAGCAGCTCCGGACAAGGGACTGAAGCTTTCTTT
len: 19; j_gene: TRBJ2-7; v_gene: TRBV28; abundance: NA; d_gene: TRBD1; CDR3aa: CASSSPRWTGKGGTYEQYF; CDR3nt: TGTGCCAGCAGTTCCCCCCGGTGGACAGGGAAGGGGGGAACCTACGAGCAGTACTTC
len: 12; j_gene: TRBJ2-5; v_gene: TRBV5-1; abundance: NA; d_gene: NA; CDR3aa: CASRQMRETQYF; CDR3nt: TGCGCCAGCAGGCAAATGCGAGAGACCCAGTACTTC
len: 14; j_gene: TRBJ2-2; v_gene: TRBV6-5; abundance: NA; d_gene: TRBD2; CDR3aa: CASSSGSNTGELFF; CDR3nt: TGTGCCAGTTCTAGCGGGTCGAACACCGGGGAGCTGTTTTTT
len: 14; j_gene: TRBJ2-7; v_gene: TRBV10-3; abundance: NA; d_gene: TRBD1; CDR3aa: CATRGTADSYEQYF; CDR3nt: TGTGCCACTAGAGGGACAGCCGACTCCTACGAGCAGTACTTC
len: 14; j_gene: TRBJ2-7; v_gene: TRBV6-6; abundance: NA; d_gene: TRBD2; CDR3aa: CASSPGTSGYEQYF; CDR3nt: TGTGCCAGCAGCCCCGGGACTAGCGGCTACGAGCAGTACTTC
len: 14; j_gene: TRBJ1-1; v_gene: TRBV10-2; abundance: NA; d_gene: TRBD1; CDR3aa: CASSHSSGTGEAFF; CDR3nt: TGCGCCAGCAGCCACTCATCCGGGACAGGGGAAGCTTTCTTT
len: 15; j_gene: TRBJ2-1; v_gene: TRBV6-1; abundance: NA; d_gene: TRBD2; CDR3aa: CASSRTSGGRVEQFF; CDR3nt: TGTGCCAGCAGTAGGACTAGCGGGGGGCGGGTTGAGCAGTTCTTC
len: 14; j_gene: TRBJ2-3; v_gene: TRBV29-1; abundance: NA; d_gene: TRBD1; CDR3aa: CSVGAGGAGDTQYF; CDR3nt: TGCAGCGTTGGAGCAGGGGGCGCGGGAGATACGCAGTATTTT
len: 15; j_gene: TRBJ2-3; v_gene: TRBV5-4; abundance: NA; d_gene: NA; CDR3aa: CASSLIAVSTDTQYF; CDR3nt: TGTGCCAGCAGCTTAATAGCGGTCAGCACAGATACGCAGTATTTT
len: 13; j_gene: TRBJ2-7; v_gene: TRBV18; abundance: NA; d_gene: NA; CDR3aa: CASSPKTDYEQYF; CDR3nt: TGTGCCAGCTCACCCAAGACAGACTACGAGCAGTACTTC
len: 15; j_gene: TRBJ2-1; v_gene: TRBV5-1; abundance: NA; d_gene: TRBD1; CDR3aa: CASSFGQGAINEQFF; CDR3nt: TGCGCCAGCAGCTTCGGACAGGGGGCTATCAATGAGCAGTTCTTC